Presented here are 11 T cell receptor beta chains from one specimen sequenced in a study of Ad26.COV2.S vaccination and SARS-CoV-2 variants. The table came from immunoSEQ multiplex PCR; TCRdb's copy has only in-frame clones and leaves some out. The sample lists approximately 240,000 clones, over 75% occurring once. Treatment of the sample: around 19 received Ad26.COV2.S at low or high dose, single or two shots; about 5 received placebo; per-sample allocation not given. Specimens were obtained on day 63 following the first vaccine or placebo injection. The sample here was peripheral blood, taken in a trial of Ad26.COV2.S vaccine versus placebo. The receptors derive from a person aged 18-60 years who received the Ad26.COV2.S COVID-19 vaccine or a placebo.

Written as DNA, the CDR3 is TGTGCCAGCAGTTCCTGGGGATGGGGAGATGGAACAGATACGCAGTATTTT. Its translation is CASSSWGWGDGTDTQYF. The V and J genes are TRBV27 and TRBJ2-3; D might be TRBD2 (5 bases). CDR1 and CDR2 from the germline V gene are MNHEY and SMNVEV (reference sequence). The V and J ends lost 4 bases and 3 bases respectively, with 20 bases between them. The length of the CDR3 is 17 residues.

The J gene is TRBJ1-3, the V gene TRBV3-1 (or the pseudogene TRBV3-2), with D tentatively TRBD1 (5 bases). Germline CDR1 is LGHDT and CDR2 is YNNKEL (reference sequence). CDR3 size: 16 residues. V shed 4 bases and J shed 0 bases, with 13 bases lying between them. The CDR3 region is CASSPGAPPSGNTIYF. The DNA of the CDR3 is TGTGCCAGCAGCCCTGGGGCCCCGCCCTCTGGAAACACCATATATTTT.

This rearrangement joins TRBV27 to TRBJ1-6, with a possible D match to TRBD1 (6 bases). V was pared by 3 bases and J by 0 bases, with 30 bases between. CDR1 is MNHEY, CDR2 SMNVEV, per germline (reference sequence). CDR3 length: 23 amino acids. CDR3 in DNA: TGTGCCAGCAGTTTTTTGGACTGGTGGGAGGGGGGGCGAAATCTCTCCTATAATTCACCCCTCCACTTT. Translating gives CASSFLDWWEGGRNLSYNSPLHF.

V is TRBV7-6 and J is TRBJ2-7; possibly TRBD2 for D (7 bases). This CDR3 region has 14 residues. Per the germline V gene, CDR1 is SGHVS and CDR2 is FNYEAQ. V was shortened by 4 bases and J by 4 bases, with 14 bases between the two germline ends. DNA of the CDR3: TGTGCCAGCAGCTGGGGGGGGACAAAATACGAGCAGTACTTC. This gives the protein CASSWGGTKYEQYF. The whole variable domain, remainder taken from reference TRBV7-6 and TRBJ2-7, is GAGVSQSPRYKVTKRGQDVALRCDPISGHVSLYWYRQALGQGPEFLTYFNYEAQQDKSGLPNDRFSAERPEGSISTLTIQRTEQRDSAMYRCASSWGGTKYEQYFGPGTRLTVT.

J is TRBJ2-7 and V is TRBV29-1; weak D call: TRBD1 (5 bases). Trimming shortened V by 3 bases and J by 5 bases, and 11 bases separated the two germline ends. This CDR3 has 12 residues. CDR1 SQVTM and CDR2 ANQGSEA come from the germline V gene. The CDR3 loop reads CSVERQGNEQYF. In nucleotides, the CDR3 is TGCAGCGTTGAGAGGCAGGGTAACGAGCAGTACTTC.

The chain links TRBV6-2 or TRBV6-3 to TRBJ2-7; the match to TRBD2 covers 10 bases. V shed 0 bases, J shed 0 bases, and the junction held 5 bases outside the gene matches. This CDR3 is 17 amino acids long. Germline V gene sequence: CDR1 MNHEY, CDR2 SVGEGT. CDR3 sequence reads: CASSYSITSGNSYEQYF. The CDR3 DNA is TGTGCCAGCAGTTACTCGATCACTAGCGGGAACTCCTACGAGCAGTACTTC.

This chain joins TRBV27 and TRBJ1-6, with 9 bases aligning to TRBD1. Germline assignment: CDR1 MNHEY and CDR2 SMNVEV (reference sequence). The J segment lost 8 bases and the V segment lost 3 bases, leaving 5 bases of the junction unmatched. This CDR3 region has 15 residues. The CDR3 DNA reads TGTGCCAGCAGTTTCGGGGACAGGGCTTATTCACCCCTCCACTTT. This translates into CASSFGDRAYSPLHF.

This chain links TRBV4-3 with TRBJ2-5, with TRBD1 as a possible D gene (5 bases). Trimming left V 5 bases short and J 1 base short, with 14 bases between. This CDR3 contains 15 residues. Germline CDR1 LGHNA, CDR2 YSLEER. CDR3 region: CASSDQGGVQETQYF. The CDR3 DNA reads as TGCGCCAGCAGCGACCAGGGTGGGGTCCAAGAGACCCAGTACTTC.

The chain employs TRBV7-2 and TRBJ2-3; TRBD2 agrees at 8 bases. CDR1 is SGHTA, CDR2 FQGNSA, per germline. Unmatched junction bases numbered 10, after V lost 5 bases and J lost 0 bases. This CDR3 has 17 amino acids. DNA of the CDR3: TGTGCCAGCAGCCTGAACGGGGGGGGCTTGAGCACAGATACGCAGTATTTT. The encoded protein is CASSLNGGGLSTDTQYF. Full variable domain (remainder filled in from reference TRBV7-2 and TRBJ2-3): GAGVSQSPSNKVTEKGKDVELRCDPISGHTALYWYRQSLGQGLEFLIYFQGNSAPDKSGLPSDRFSAERTGGSVSTLTIQRTQQEDSAVYLCASSLNGGGLSTDTQYFGPGTRLTVL.

This chain uses TRBV6-2 or TRBV6-3 with TRBJ2-7, with 7 bases identical to TRBD1. Germline V gene lookup returns CDR1 MNHEY and CDR2 SVGEGT. The CDR3 covers 12 residues. With V trimmed by 5 bases and J by 4 bases, 2 bases remained unmatched. Here the CDR3 DNA reads TGTGCCAGCAGTACGACAGGGTACGAGCAGTACTTC. As protein: CASSTTGYEQYF.

The chain recombines TRBV3-1 (or the pseudogene TRBV3-2) with TRBJ1-5; D unclear. Trimming removed 4 bases at V and 3 bases at J, with 7 bases between. Germline values: CDR1 LGHDT, CDR2 YNNKEL (reference sequence). The CDR3 consists of 13 residues. Here the CDR3 DNA reads TGTGCCAGCAGCCCTGATTCCAATCAGCCCCAGCATTTT. This gives the protein CASSPDSNQPQHF.